This T cell receptor (beta chain) was retrieved from a study of T-cell reconstitution after alpha-beta-depleted transplantation in children. Looked up from germline, CDR1 is SGHTA and CDR2 is FQGNSA. This CDR3 is 15 amino acids long. The trim removed 4 bases at V and 1 base at J, leaving 7 bases unmatched. Preparation of the TCRbeta library was carried out with unique molecular identifiers. TCRdb reprocessed the PCR reads via MiXCR and lists one record per CDR3 protein. This table has 500,000 to 750,000 distinct CDR3 sequences, over 10% appearing once. General observations from the study: T-cell numbers and diversity one year post-transplant derived largely from freshly generated T cells.

About this clonotype itself: What it binds is not known.

The rearrangement joins TRBV7-2 to TRBJ2-7; 7 bases are shared with TRBD1. The clonotype comes from a male patient aged 10 to 17 who had a stem cell transplant for acute myeloid leukemia, so the T cells may come from the graft donor. Source: PBMCs, mostly from graft donor cells, taken 360 days after TCRalphabeta/CD19-depleted stem cell transplant. This CDR3 reads CASSYRTGQSYEQYF. The DNA of the CDR3 is TGTGCCAGCAGCTACAGGACGGGACAGTCCTACGAGCAGTACTTC.